This T cell receptor (beta chain) appears in the sequencing data of a study of radiotherapy plus CTLA-4 blockade in lung cancer. General observations from the study: In blood, tumor-derived TCR clones expanded after radiotherapy plus ipilimumab. Interferon-beta and early blood T cell clone dynamics reportedly predicted response best.

Focal radiation plus CTLA-4 blockade with ipilimumab was administered to patients who had chemo-refractory metastatic non-small-cell lung cancer. Method: immunoSEQ multiplex PCR; TCRdb's copy keeps in-frame clones and lacks some. Of tens of thousands of clones listed, around 81% are singletons. Deletions cut 4 bases from V and 3 bases from J, with 10 bases between. The CDR3 length is 13 residues. Germline V CDR1 and CDR2: ENHRY, SYGVKD. About this clone: Its antigen is as yet unknown.

The sample was peripheral blood, taken from a patient treated with radiotherapy plus ipilimumab. The chain combines TRBV10-3 with TRBJ2-7; D perhaps matches TRBD2 (6 bases). The sequence derives from a human donor with non-small cell lung cancer who had a partial response to radiotherapy plus ipilimumab. Some clones in this sample may be carry-over from other donors' samples. CDR3 sequence reads: CAISAPGVYEQYF. CDR3 DNA sequence: TGTGCCATCAGTGCCCCGGGAGTCTACGAGCAGTACTTC.